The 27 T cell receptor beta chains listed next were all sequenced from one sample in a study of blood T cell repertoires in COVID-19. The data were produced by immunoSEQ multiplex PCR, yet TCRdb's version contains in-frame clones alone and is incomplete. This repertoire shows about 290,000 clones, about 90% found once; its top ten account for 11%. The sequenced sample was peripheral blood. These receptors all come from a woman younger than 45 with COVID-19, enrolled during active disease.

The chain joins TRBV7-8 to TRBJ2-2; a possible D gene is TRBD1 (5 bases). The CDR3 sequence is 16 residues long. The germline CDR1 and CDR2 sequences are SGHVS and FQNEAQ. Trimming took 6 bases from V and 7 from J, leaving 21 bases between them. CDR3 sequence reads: CASRKGLEELHGELFF. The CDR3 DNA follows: TGTGCCAGCAGGAAGGGGCTAGAAGAACTTCACGGGGAGCTGTTTTTT.

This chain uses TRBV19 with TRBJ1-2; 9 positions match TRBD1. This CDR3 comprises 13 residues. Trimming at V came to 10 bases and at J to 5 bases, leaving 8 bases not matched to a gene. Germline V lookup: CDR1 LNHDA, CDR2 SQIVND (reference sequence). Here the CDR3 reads CATRQGVVYGYTF. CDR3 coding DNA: TGTGCCACCAGACAGGGGGTGGTGTATGGCTACACCTTC.

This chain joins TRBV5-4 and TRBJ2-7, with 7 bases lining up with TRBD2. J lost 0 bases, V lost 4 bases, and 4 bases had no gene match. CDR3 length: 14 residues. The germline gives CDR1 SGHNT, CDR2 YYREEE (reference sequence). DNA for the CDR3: TGTGCCAGCAGCCTGGGGGAGGGCTCCTACGAGCAGTACTTC. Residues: CASSLGEGSYEQYF.

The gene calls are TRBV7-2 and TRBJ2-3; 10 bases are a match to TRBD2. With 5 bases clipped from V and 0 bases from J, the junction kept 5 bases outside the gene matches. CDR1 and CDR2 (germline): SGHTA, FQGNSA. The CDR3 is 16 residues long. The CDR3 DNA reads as TGTGCCAGCAGCGCGTGGACTAGCGGAAGCACAGATACGCAGTATTTT. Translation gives CASSAWTSGSTDTQYF.

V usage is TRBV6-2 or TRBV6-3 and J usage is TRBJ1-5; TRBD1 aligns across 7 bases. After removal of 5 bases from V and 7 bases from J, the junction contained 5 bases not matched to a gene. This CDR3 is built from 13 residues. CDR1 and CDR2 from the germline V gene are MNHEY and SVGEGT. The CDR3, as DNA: TGTGCCAGCAGTGAGGGGGCTCGACAGCCCCAGCATTTT. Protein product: CASSEGARQPQHF.

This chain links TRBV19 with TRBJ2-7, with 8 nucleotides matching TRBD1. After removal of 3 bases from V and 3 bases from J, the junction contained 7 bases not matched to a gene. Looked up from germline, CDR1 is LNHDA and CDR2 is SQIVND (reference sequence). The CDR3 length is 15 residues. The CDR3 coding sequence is TGTGCCAGTAGTATGGGGACAGGCCACAACTACGAGCAGTACTTC. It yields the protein CASSMGTGHNYEQYF.

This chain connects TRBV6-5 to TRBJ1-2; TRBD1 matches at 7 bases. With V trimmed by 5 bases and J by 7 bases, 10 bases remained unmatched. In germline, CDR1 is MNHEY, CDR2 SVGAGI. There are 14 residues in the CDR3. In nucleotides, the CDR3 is TGTGCCAGCAGTCGGGACAGCGACCTTTTTGGCTACACCTTC. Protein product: CASSRDSDLFGYTF.

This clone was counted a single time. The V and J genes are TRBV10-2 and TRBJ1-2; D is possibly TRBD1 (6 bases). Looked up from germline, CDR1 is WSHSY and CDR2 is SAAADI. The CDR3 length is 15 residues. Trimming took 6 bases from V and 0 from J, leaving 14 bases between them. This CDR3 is CASSPLDRSNYGYTF. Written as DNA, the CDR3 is TGCGCCAGCAGCCCACTCGACAGGTCTAACTATGGCTACACCTTC.

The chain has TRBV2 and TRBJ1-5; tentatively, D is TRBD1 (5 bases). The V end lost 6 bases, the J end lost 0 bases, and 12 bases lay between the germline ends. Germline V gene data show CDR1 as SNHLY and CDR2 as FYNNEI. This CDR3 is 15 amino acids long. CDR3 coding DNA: TGTGCCAGCAGGATGACAGAGTTTAGCAATCAGCCCCAGCATTTT. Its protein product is CASRMTEFSNQPQHF.

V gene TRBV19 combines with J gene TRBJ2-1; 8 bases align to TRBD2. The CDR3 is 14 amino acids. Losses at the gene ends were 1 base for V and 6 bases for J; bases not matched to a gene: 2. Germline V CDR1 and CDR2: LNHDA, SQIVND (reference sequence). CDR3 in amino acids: CASSIGTSPNEQFF. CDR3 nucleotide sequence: TGTGCCAGTAGTATAGGGACTAGCCCCAATGAGCAGTTCTTC.

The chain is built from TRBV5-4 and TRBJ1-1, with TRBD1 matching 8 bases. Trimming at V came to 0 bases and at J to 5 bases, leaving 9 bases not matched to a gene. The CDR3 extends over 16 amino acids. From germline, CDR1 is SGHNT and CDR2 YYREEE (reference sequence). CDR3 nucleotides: TGTGCCAGCAGCTTGGAGGACAGGGATCAGAAAACTGAAGCTTTCTTT. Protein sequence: CASSLEDRDQKTEAFF.

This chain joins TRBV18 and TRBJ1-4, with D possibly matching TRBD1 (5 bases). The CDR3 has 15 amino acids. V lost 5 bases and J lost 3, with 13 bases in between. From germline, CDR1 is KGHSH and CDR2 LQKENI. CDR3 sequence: CASSSPGRANEKLFF. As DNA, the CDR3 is TGTGCCAGCTCATCGCCAGGGAGGGCTAATGAAAAACTGTTTTTT.

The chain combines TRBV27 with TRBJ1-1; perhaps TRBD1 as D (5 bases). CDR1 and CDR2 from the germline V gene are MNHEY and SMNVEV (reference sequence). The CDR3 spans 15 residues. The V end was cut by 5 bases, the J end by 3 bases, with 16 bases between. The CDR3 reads CASSPQGSLDTEAFF. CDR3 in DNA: TGTGCCAGCAGTCCTCAGGGTTCCCTCGACACTGAAGCTTTCTTT.

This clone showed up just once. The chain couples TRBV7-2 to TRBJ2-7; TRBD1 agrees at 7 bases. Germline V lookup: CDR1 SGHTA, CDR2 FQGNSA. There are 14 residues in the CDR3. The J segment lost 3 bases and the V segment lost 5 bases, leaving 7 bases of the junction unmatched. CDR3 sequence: CASSTHRDSYEQYF. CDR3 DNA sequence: TGTGCCAGCAGCACCCATCGGGACAGCTACGAGCAGTACTTC. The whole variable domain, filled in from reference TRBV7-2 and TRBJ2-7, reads GAGVSQSPSNKVTEKGKDVELRCDPISGHTALYWYRQSLGQGLEFLIYFQGNSAPDKSGLPSDRFSAERTGGSVSTLTIQRTQQEDSAVYLCASSTHRDSYEQYFGPGTRLTVT.

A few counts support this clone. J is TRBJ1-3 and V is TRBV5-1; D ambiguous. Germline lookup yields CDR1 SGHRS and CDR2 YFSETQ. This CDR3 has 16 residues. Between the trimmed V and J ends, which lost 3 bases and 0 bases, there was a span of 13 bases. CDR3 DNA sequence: TGCGCCAGCAGCTCGGTCCAGGCTACCTCTGGAAACACCATATATTTT. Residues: CASSSVQATSGNTIYF.

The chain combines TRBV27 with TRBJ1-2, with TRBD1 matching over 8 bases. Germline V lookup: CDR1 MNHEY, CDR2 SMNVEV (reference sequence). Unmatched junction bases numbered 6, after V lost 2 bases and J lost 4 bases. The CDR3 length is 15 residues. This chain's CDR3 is CASSLPGQGVYGYTF. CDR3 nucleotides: TGTGCCAGCAGTTTACCCGGACAGGGCGTCTATGGCTACACCTTC.

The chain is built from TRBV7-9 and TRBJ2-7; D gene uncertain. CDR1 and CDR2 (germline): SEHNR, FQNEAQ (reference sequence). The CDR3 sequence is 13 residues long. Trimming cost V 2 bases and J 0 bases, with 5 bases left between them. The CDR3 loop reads CASSLTASYEQYF. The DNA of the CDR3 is TGTGCCAGCAGCTTAACAGCCTCCTACGAGCAGTACTTC.

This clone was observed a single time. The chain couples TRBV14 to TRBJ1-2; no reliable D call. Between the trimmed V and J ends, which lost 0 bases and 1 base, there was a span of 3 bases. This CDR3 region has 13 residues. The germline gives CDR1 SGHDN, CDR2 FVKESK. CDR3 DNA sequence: TGTGCCAGCAGCCAAGAACTTAACTATGGCTACACCTTC. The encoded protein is CASSQELNYGYTF.

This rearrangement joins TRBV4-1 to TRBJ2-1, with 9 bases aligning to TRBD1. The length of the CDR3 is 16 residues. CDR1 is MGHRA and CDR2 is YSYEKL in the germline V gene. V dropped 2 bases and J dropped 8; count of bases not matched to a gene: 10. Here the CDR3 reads CASSQMGQGKFDEQFF. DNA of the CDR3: TGCGCCAGCAGCCAAATGGGACAGGGAAAGTTTGATGAGCAGTTCTTC.

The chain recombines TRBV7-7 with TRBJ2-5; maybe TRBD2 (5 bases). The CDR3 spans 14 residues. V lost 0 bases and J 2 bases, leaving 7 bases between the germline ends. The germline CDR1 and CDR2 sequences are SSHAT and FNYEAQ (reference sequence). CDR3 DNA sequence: TGTGCCAGCAGCTTAGCGGGAGAGCAAGAGACCCAGTACTTC. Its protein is CASSLAGEQETQYF.

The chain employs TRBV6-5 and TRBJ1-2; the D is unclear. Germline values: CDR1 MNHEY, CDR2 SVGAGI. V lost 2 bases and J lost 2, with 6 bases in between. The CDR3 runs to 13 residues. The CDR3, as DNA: TGTGCCAGCAGTTACATACAGAACTATGGCTACACCTTC. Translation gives CASSYIQNYGYTF.

The CDR3 sequence is CASSLAGDSYNSPLHF. The CDR3 nucleotides read TGTGCCAGCAGCTTAGCCGGGGATTCCTATAATTCACCCCTCCACTTT. This chain uses TRBV13 with TRBJ1-6; D remains ambiguous. Deletions cut 1 base from V and 1 base from J, with 8 bases between. The CDR3 covers 16 residues. The germline gives CDR1 PRHDT, CDR2 FYEKMQ (reference sequence).

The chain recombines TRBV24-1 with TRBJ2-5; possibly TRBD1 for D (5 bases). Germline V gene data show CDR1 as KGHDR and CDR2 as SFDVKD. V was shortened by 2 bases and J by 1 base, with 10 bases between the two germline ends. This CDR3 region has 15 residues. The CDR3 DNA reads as TGTGCCACCAGTGATTGGTTAGACAGCCAAGAGACCCAGTACTTC. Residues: CATSDWLDSQETQYF.

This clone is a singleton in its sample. The CDR3 is CASSPGGQGPLHF. The CDR3 DNA reads as TGTGCCAGCAGCCCAGGTGGTCAGGGCCCCCTCCACTTT. The rearrangement links TRBV13 to TRBJ1-6; possible D gene TRBD1, 5 bases. Germline assignment: CDR1 PRHDT and CDR2 FYEKMQ (reference sequence). The CDR3 loop spans 13 amino acids. V was clipped by 5 bases and J by 13 bases, with 15 bases between them.

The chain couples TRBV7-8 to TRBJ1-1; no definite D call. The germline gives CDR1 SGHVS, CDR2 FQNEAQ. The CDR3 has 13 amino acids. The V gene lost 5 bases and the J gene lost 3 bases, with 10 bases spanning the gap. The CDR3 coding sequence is TGTGCCAGCAGCGGACGGGGTTACACTGAAGCTTTCTTT. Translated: CASSGRGYTEAFF.

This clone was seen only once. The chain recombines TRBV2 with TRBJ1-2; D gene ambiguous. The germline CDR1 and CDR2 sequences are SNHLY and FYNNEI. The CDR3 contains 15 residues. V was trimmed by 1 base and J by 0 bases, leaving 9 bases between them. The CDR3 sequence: CASSEERVANYGYTF. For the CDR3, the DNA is TGTGCCAGCAGTGAAGAGAGGGTTGCTAACTATGGCTACACCTTC.

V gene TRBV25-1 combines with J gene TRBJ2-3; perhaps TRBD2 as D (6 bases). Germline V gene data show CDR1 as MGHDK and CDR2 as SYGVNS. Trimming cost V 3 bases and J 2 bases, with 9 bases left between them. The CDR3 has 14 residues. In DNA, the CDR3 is TGTGCCAGCAGTGAGTGGGGGGACACAGATACGCAGTATTTT. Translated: CASSEWGDTDTQYF. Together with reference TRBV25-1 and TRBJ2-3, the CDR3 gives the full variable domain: EADIYQTPRYLVIGTGKKITLECSQTMGHDKMYWYQQDPGMELHLIHYSYGVNSTEKGDLSSESTVSRIRTEHFPLTLESARPSHTSQYLCASSEWGDTDTQYFGPGTRLTVL.